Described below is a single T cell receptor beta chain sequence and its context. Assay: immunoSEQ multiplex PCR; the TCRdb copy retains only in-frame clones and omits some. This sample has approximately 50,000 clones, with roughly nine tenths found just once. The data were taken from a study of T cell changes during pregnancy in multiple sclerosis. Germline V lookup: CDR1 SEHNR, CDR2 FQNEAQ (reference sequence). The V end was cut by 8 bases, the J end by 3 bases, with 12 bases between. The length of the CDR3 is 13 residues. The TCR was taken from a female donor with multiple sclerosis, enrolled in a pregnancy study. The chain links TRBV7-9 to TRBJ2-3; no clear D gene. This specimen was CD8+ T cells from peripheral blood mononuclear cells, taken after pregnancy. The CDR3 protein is CASSSPGTDTQYF. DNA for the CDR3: TGTGCCAGCTCCTCTCCCGGGACAGATACGCAGTATTTT.